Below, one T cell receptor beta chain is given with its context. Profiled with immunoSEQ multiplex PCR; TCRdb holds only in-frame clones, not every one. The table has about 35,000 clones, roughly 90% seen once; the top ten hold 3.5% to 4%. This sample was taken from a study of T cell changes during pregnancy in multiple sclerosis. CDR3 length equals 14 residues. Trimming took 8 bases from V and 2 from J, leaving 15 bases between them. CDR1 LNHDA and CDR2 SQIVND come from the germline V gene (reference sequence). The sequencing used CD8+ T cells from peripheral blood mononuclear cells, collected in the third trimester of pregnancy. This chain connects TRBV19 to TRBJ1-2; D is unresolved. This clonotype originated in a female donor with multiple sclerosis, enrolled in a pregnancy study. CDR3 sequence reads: CASSLPGSNYGYTF. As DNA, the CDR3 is TGTGCCAGTTCCCTGCCAGGCTCGAACTATGGCTACACCTTC.